These 27 T cell receptor beta chains share one sample of origin, sequenced in a study of shared clonotypes between healthy human individuals (dated by TCRdb to about 2020). Library preparation used the immunoSEQ multiplex PCR assay. Sourced from immuneACCESS, this table was stored by TCRdb with only in-frame sequences that have V and J called. A share of the clones is absent; for the studies checked, an unresolved V gene accounts for under half, and the remainder has no known explanation. The sample records approximately 530,000 clones, 90% to 97% of which are singletons. The biggest ten clones account for 0.05% to 0.08% of the sample. The sequencing sample was made of naive CD4+ T cells sorted from blood. The cell subset or site label corresponds to: CD45RA+ positively selected. The receptors shown here come from a woman aged 30 to 39 in good health.

The chain joins TRBV5-6 to TRBJ1-3, with no clear D. Germline V lookup: CDR1 SGHDT, CDR2 YYEEEE. This CDR3 region has 14 residues. Trimming removed 4 bases at V and 0 bases at J, with 8 bases between. CDR3: CASSRRSSGNTIYF. In DNA form, the CDR3 reads TGTGCCAGCAGCCGACGCAGCTCTGGAAACACCATATATTTT.

The chain couples TRBV28 to TRBJ2-3; 8 bases agree with TRBD2. This CDR3 region has 16 residues. J was trimmed by 4 bases and V by 4 bases; bases with no gene match: 10. CDR1 and CDR2 (germline): MDHEN, SYDVKM. For the CDR3, the DNA is TGTGCCAGCAGTTCCTCCCGAGCGGGAGTCCCAGATACGCAGTATTTT. Encoded protein: CASSSSRAGVPDTQYF.

This chain uses TRBV27 with TRBJ2-3; D is undetermined. Per germline, CDR1 MNHEY and CDR2 SMNVEV (reference sequence). With 4 bases removed from V and 6 bases from J, the gap between germline ends came to 8 bases. This CDR3 region has 12 residues. In nucleotides, the CDR3 is TGTGCCAGCAGTTCCCAAGGTGATACGCAGTATTTT. Protein sequence: CASSSQGDTQYF.

The rearrangement joins TRBV4-1 to TRBJ2-1; 14 bases match TRBD2. The CDR3 length is 16 residues. V gave up 3 bases and J gave up 9 bases; unmatched junction bases: 7. The germline V gene encodes CDR1 MGHRA and CDR2 YSYEKL. The CDR3 DNA is TGCGCCAGCAGCCACTACGGGACTAGCGGGAGTAGTGAGCAGTTCTTC. Its protein is CASSHYGTSGSSEQFF.

In its sample, this clone was seen once. The CDR3 nucleotides read TGTGCCAGCAGCTTAGGGGCGCCGGGCGGGGAGCTGTTTTTT. As protein: CASSLGAPGGELFF. The chain links TRBV7-3 to TRBJ2-2; D may be TRBD1 (5 bases). CDR1 SGHTA and CDR2 FQGTGA come from the germline V gene. CDR3 length: 14 amino acids. The germline V and J ends were trimmed by 2 bases and 7 bases, with 11 bases remaining between them.

The J gene is TRBJ2-7, the V gene TRBV6-5; D ambiguous. Trimming cost V 4 bases and J 6 bases, with 19 bases left between them. This CDR3 is built from 15 residues. Looked up from germline, CDR1 is MNHEY and CDR2 is SVGAGI. The CDR3 spells CASSWRNTGDGEQYF. In DNA, the CDR3 is TGTGCCAGCAGTTGGCGAAATACGGGTGACGGCGAGCAGTACTTC.

The V call is TRBV9, the J call TRBJ1-1, with 8 bases matching TRBD1. Germline V lookup: CDR1 SGDLS, CDR2 YYNGEE. This CDR3 contains 15 residues. After removal of 4 bases from V and 3 bases from J, the junction contained 8 bases not matched to a gene. CDR3 sequence (DNA): TGTGCCAGCAGCCCCAGGACAGGGTGGGACACTGAAGCTTTCTTT. This codes for CASSPRTGWDTEAFF.

This clone was counted between two and nine times. V and J are TRBV18 and TRBJ2-7, with TRBD1 matching over 7 bases. Germline V CDR1 and CDR2: KGHSH, LQKENI. Unmatched junction bases numbered 3, after V lost 2 bases and J lost 2 bases. This CDR3 has 14 residues. CDR3 amino acids: CASSPVGTAYEQYF. CDR3 bases: TGTGCCAGCTCACCAGTCGGGACAGCCTACGAGCAGTACTTC.

J is TRBJ2-7 and V is TRBV29-1, with TRBD1 matching over 10 bases. CDR1 and CDR2 (germline): SQVTM, ANQGSEA. The junction had 5 bases not matched to a gene; V was cut back by 4 bases and J by 5 bases. There are 13 residues in the CDR3. CDR3 loop: CSVVGTGVHEQYF. CDR3 in DNA: TGCAGCGTTGTGGGGACAGGGGTCCACGAGCAGTACTTC.

This clone showed up just once. This sequence joins TRBV5-1 and TRBJ2-5; D uncertain. The J call may be in error: the DNA end matches TRBJ2-7 better. Germline CDR1 and CDR2: SGHRS and YFSETQ. The CDR3 has 15 amino acids. The CDR3 coding sequence is TGCGCCAGCAGCTTGGGTCCTGCGCAGTCCTACGAGCAGTACTTC. This sequence encodes CASSLGPAQSYEQYF.

This chain links TRBV7-9 with TRBJ1-2; D perhaps matches TRBD1 (6 bases). Trimming stripped 2 bases from V and 8 bases from J, with 21 bases between. CDR3 length equals 16 residues. Germline CDR1 SEHNR, CDR2 FQNEAQ (reference sequence). The CDR3 bases are TGTGCCAGCAGCTTACTACTCTCGGGGGGGCGAGACGGCTACACCTTC. Translating it yields CASSLLLSGGRDGYTF.

The CDR3 is CASSVGAASSTDTQYF. The CDR3 DNA is TGTGCCAGCAGCGTAGGAGCAGCGTCTAGCACAGATACGCAGTATTTT. The chain carries TRBV9 and TRBJ2-3; D gene unclear. The V end was cut by 0 bases, the J end by 0 bases, with 11 bases between. CDR3 length: 16 amino acids. The germline V gene encodes CDR1 SGDLS and CDR2 YYNGEE.

The genes are TRBV11-3 and TRBJ2-1; the D gene is possibly TRBD1 (6 bases). The CDR3 totals 16 residues. Trimming took off 5 bases at V and 0 bases at J, with 14 bases between the two ends. The germline V gene has CDR1 SGHNT and CDR2 YENEEA. The CDR3 nucleotides are TGTGCCAGCAGCCCACAGGGCCCCCTCTCCTACAATGAGCAGTTCTTC. It encodes CASSPQGPLSYNEQFF.

The chain's CDR3 is CASSMGGDTQYF. The CDR3 DNA reads as TGTGCCAGCAGCATGGGTGGAGATACGCAGTATTTT. This chain uses TRBV6-6 with TRBJ2-3; no definite D call. The CDR3 covers 12 residues. Germline CDR1 and CDR2: MNHNY and SVGAGI (reference sequence). With 6 bases removed from V and 5 bases from J, the gap between germline ends came to 9 bases.

This clone was recorded only once. CDR3 sequence: CASSPTGGDNQPQHF. CDR3 in DNA: TGTGCCAGCTCACCCACAGGGGGCGACAATCAGCCCCAGCATTTT. The rearrangement uses TRBV18 and TRBJ1-5; 9 bases fit TRBD1. There are 15 residues in the CDR3. J gave up 3 bases and V 3 bases, and 3 bases lay outside the gene matches. Germline V lookup: CDR1 KGHSH, CDR2 LQKENI.

As DNA, the CDR3 is TGCAGCGTCATACAGGGGTACTATGGCTACACCTTC. The encoded protein is CSVIQGYYGYTF. This rearrangement joins TRBV29-1 to TRBJ1-2; 7 bases match TRBD1. The germline gives CDR1 SQVTM, CDR2 ANQGSEA. V was pared by 6 bases and J by 3 bases, with 4 bases of the junction left unmatched. The CDR3 contains 12 residues.

The rearrangement uses TRBV7-9 and TRBJ2-3; either TRBD1 or TRBD2 may fit D (5 bases each). This CDR3 has 14 amino acids. Germline CDR1 SEHNR, CDR2 FQNEAQ (reference sequence). Trimming removed 6 bases from V and 4 bases from J, with 14 bases in between. The CDR3 coding sequence is TGTGCCAGCAGGCTCCGGGACCGATCAGATACGCAGTATTTT. Amino acid sequence: CASRLRDRSDTQYF.

The chain carries TRBV29-1 and TRBJ2-4; D unclear. The length of the CDR3 is 12 residues. CDR1 is SQVTM and CDR2 is ANQGSEA in the germline V gene. For the CDR3, the DNA is TGCAGTGGTTCGTTAGCCAAAAACATTCAGTACTTC. Its translation: CSGSLAKNIQYF. Looking up the rest from reference TRBV29-1 and TRBJ2-4 gives the full variable domain: SAVISQKPSRDICQRGTSLTIQCQVDSQVTMMFWYRQQPGQSLTLIATANQGSEATYESGFVIDKFPISRPNLTFSTLTVSNMSPEDSSIYLCSGSLAKNIQYFGAGTRLSVL.

The chain couples TRBV27 to TRBJ2-7; TRBD1 might be the D (6 bases). Per germline, CDR1 MNHEY and CDR2 SMNVEV (reference sequence). The V gene lost 8 bases and the J gene lost 6 bases, with 14 bases spanning the gap. The CDR3 sequence is 12 residues long. The CDR3 spells CASATTGSEQYF. DNA for the CDR3: TGTGCCAGCGCAACTACAGGGTCCGAGCAGTACTTC.

The gene calls are TRBV7-8 and TRBJ1-2; TRBD1 might be the D (6 bases). Per the germline V gene, CDR1 is SGHVS and CDR2 is FQNEAQ. With 2 bases removed from V and 0 bases from J, the gap between germline ends came to 7 bases. There are 14 residues in the CDR3. DNA of the CDR3: TGTGCCAGCAGCTTACCAGGGGCTAACTATGGCTACACCTTC. Encoded protein: CASSLPGANYGYTF. Supplemented by reference TRBV7-8 and TRBJ1-2, the full variable domain reads GAGVSQSPRYKVAKRGQDVALRCDPISGHVSLFWYQQALGQGPEFLTYFQNEAQLDKSGLPSDRFFAERPEGSVSTLKIQRTQQEDSAVYLCASSLPGANYGYTFGSGTRLTVV.

The chain employs TRBV6-6 and TRBJ1-2; the match to TRBD1 covers 8 bases. After removal of 6 bases from V and 8 bases from J, the junction contained 8 bases not matched to a gene. This CDR3 spans 13 amino acids. The germline CDR1 and CDR2 sequences are MNHNY and SVGAGI (reference sequence). The CDR3 sequence: CASRYGQGGGYTF. The CDR3 DNA is TGTGCCAGCAGATACGGACAGGGAGGCGGCTACACCTTC.

The rearrangement joins TRBV18 to TRBJ2-1; D gene unclear. Germline V gene data show CDR1 as KGHSH and CDR2 as LQKENI. Trimming took off 8 bases at V and 5 bases at J, with 13 bases between the two ends. This CDR3 is built from 13 residues. CDR3 sequence: CASLPGQNNEQFF. DNA of the CDR3: TGTGCCAGCCTACCGGGCCAAAACAATGAGCAGTTCTTC.

This clone was picked up one time. This sequence joins TRBV28 and TRBJ1-1, with D possibly TRBD1 on 5 matching bases. The CDR3 sequence is 13 residues long. V lost 4 bases to trimming and J lost 7 bases, with 13 bases between them. Germline values: CDR1 MDHEN, CDR2 SYDVKM. The CDR3 nucleotides read TGTGCCAGCAGTTATGGGGGAAAAAATGAAGCTTTCTTT. This translates into CASSYGGKNEAFF.

This chain uses TRBV7-2 with TRBJ1-5; 7 bases are a match to TRBD1. CDR3 length equals 15 residues. Per the germline V gene, CDR1 is SGHTA and CDR2 is FQGNSA. With V trimmed by 5 bases and J by 0 bases, 4 bases remained unmatched. Here the CDR3 reads CASSATGRSNQPQHF. The CDR3 DNA is TGTGCCAGCAGCGCGACAGGGCGTAGCAATCAGCCCCAGCATTTT.

The V and J genes are TRBV6-5 and TRBJ2-2, with no clear D. The V end was cut by 5 bases, the J end by 8 bases, with 6 bases between. This CDR3 contains 11 residues. Germline CDR1 reads MNHEY; CDR2 reads SVGAGI. In DNA form, the CDR3 reads TGTGCCAGCAGTATGGGTGGGGAGCTGTTTTTT. Protein sequence: CASSMGGELFF.

The V and J genes are TRBV10-1 and TRBJ1-4, with D tentatively TRBD1 (5 bases). Trimming left V 5 bases short and J 6 bases short, with 13 bases between. CDR1 WNHNN and CDR2 SYGVQD come from the germline V gene (reference sequence). The length of the CDR3 is 14 residues. The CDR3, as DNA: TGCGCCAGCAGTCTGGGGACGGCGGATGAAAAACTGTTTTTT. Its protein is CASSLGTADEKLFF.

V is TRBV7-2 and J is TRBJ2-5; 7 bases match TRBD2. Germline CDR1 and CDR2: SGHTA and FQGNSA. V trimming: 3 bases; J trimming: 2 bases; junction bases outside the gene matches: 9. The CDR3 runs 16 residues. This CDR3 reads CASSFGFLAAQETQYF. The DNA for the CDR3 is TGTGCCAGCAGCTTCGGGTTTCTAGCGGCGCAAGAGACCCAGTACTTC.